The source of this T cell receptor (beta chain) is a study of low-dose radiotherapy and immunotherapy resistance in tumors. TRAV- and TRBV-specific primers were used for first-strand cDNA, which covered alpha and beta chains. It was with a constant-region primer and a V-primer adapter that TCRs were amplified over about 20 PCR cycles. TCRdb reanalysed the reads using MiXCR and keeps one entry per CDR3 protein. Of 14,000 to 15,000 distinct CDR3 sequences in the sample, less than 55% were seen once. V was cut by 3 bases and J by 2 bases, with 16 bases left in between. Looked up from germline, CDR1 is DFQATT and CDR2 is SNEGSKA (reference sequence). The CDR3 has 16 residues.

The chain uses TRBV20-1 and TRBJ1-4; the D gene is possibly TRBD1 (5 bases). The sequence derives from a human donor with advanced metastatic prostate, ovarian, gallbladder or colorectal cancer (not recorded which). This table probably holds off-target reads from a library built for another chain. This CDR3 is CSASPRGASTNEKLFF. DNA of the CDR3: TGCAGTGCTAGCCCGAGGGGCGCATCCACTAATGAAAAACTGTTTTTT.